A selection of T cell receptor beta chains follows, all from one sample in a study of naive and memory T cell subsets. TCRdb re-called the 5' RACE reads through MiXCR, storing one row per CDR3 protein. The sample consists of 55,000 to 70,000 distinct CDR3 sequences, about 7% of them appearing once. Receptors originate from a male donor in good health. The CDR3 runs from the conserved cysteine through the conserved F or W. Fields, in order: D gene, V gene, clone size, J gene, CDR3 DNA, CDR3 protein. The D gene is left open where the match is weak. Clone size, where shown, is once, few, many, or a class for clones that have expanded.

d_gene: TRBD2
v_gene: TRBV19
abundance: many
j_gene: TRBJ2-1
CDR3nt: TGTGCCAGTAGTATGTTATTAGCGGGAGGGCCTCTAGTATTCTTC
CDR3aa: CASSMLLAGGPLVFF

d_gene: -
v_gene: TRBV6-5
abundance: many
j_gene: TRBJ1-4
CDR3nt: TGTGCCAGCAGTTACTCGGGTAGTTCAAATGAAAAACTGTTTTTT
CDR3aa: CASSYSGSSNEKLFF

d_gene: -
v_gene: TRBV4-2
abundance: many
j_gene: TRBJ2-7
CDR3nt: TGTGCCAGCACCCGGGACACCTCCTACGAGCAGTACTTC
CDR3aa: CASTRDTSYEQYF

d_gene: TRBD2
v_gene: TRBV18
abundance: -
j_gene: TRBJ2-7
CDR3nt: TGTGCCAGCTCCCCGACTAGCGGGAGCTTCATGCAGTACTTC
CDR3aa: CASSPTSGSFMQYF

d_gene: TRBD1
v_gene: TRBV27
abundance: few
j_gene: TRBJ1-3
CDR3nt: TGTGCCAGCAGCCAAAGCCGGGACAGAGGAAACACCATATATTTT
CDR3aa: CASSQSRDRGNTIYF

d_gene: -
v_gene: TRBV28
abundance: many
j_gene: TRBJ2-2
CDR3nt: TGTGCCAGCAGTTCACAGGGGGGGACCGGGGAGCTGTTTTTT
CDR3aa: CASSSQGGTGELFF

d_gene: -
v_gene: TRBV7-9
abundance: many
j_gene: TRBJ2-2
CDR3nt: TGTGCCAGCAGCTTAGGGGCGACCGGGGAGCTGTTTTTT
CDR3aa: CASSLGATGELFF

d_gene: TRBD2
v_gene: TRBV28
abundance: few
j_gene: TRBJ2-1
CDR3nt: TGTGCCAGCAGAAGAACCGGGACTAGCGTGCGGAGCTCCTACAATGAGCAGTTCTTC
CDR3aa: CASRRTGTSVRSSYNEQFF

d_gene: -
v_gene: TRBV29-1
abundance: few
j_gene: TRBJ2-1
CDR3nt: TGCAGCGCTAACGGGCAGGGGGGATACAATGAGCAGTTCTTC
CDR3aa: CSANGQGGYNEQFF

d_gene: -
v_gene: TRBV2
abundance: many
j_gene: TRBJ1-5
CDR3nt: TGTGCCAGTACCACCGGGGAAGGCAATCAGCCCCAGCATTTT
CDR3aa: CASTTGEGNQPQHF